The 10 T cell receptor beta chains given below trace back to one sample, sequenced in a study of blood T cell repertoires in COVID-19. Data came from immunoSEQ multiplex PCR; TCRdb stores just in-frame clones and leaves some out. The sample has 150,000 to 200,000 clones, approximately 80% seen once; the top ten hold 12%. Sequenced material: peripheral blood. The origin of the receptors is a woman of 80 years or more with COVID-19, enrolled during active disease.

CDR3 coding DNA: TGTGCCAGCAGCACGCGCGGGGGGCCCGGGACAGATACGCAGTATTTT. Protein: CASSTRGGPGTDTQYF. The chain carries TRBV21-1 and TRBJ2-3; TRBD2 is taken as the D call from the table, unchecked against the DNA. TRBV21-1 is annotated as a pseudogene. This CDR3 has 16 amino acids.

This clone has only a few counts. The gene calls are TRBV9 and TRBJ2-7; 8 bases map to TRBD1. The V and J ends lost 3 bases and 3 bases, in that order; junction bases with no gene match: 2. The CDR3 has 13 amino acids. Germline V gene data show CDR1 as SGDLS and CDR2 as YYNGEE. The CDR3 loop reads CASSATGGYEQYF. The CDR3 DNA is TGTGCCAGCAGCGCAACAGGGGGCTACGAGCAGTACTTC.

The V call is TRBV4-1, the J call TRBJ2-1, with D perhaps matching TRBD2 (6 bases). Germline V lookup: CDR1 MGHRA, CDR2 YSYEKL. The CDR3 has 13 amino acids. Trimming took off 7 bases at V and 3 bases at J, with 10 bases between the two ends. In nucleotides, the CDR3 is TGCGCCAGCAATGGAGGGGACTACAATGAGCAGTTCTTC. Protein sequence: CASNGGDYNEQFF.

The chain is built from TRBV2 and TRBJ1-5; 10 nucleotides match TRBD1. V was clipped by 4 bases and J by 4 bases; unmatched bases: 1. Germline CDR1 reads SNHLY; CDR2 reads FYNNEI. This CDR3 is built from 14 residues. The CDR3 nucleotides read TGTGCCAGCAGTGGGGGACAGGGGAATCAGCCCCAGCATTTT. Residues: CASSGGQGNQPQHF.

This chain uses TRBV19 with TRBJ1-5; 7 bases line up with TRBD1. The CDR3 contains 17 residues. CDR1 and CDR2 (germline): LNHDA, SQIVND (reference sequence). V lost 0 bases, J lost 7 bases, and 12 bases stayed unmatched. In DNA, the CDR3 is TGTGCCAGTAGTATAGATTGCGGAAGGGGGCTGACGCAGCCCCAGCATTTT. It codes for CASSIDCGRGLTQPQHF.

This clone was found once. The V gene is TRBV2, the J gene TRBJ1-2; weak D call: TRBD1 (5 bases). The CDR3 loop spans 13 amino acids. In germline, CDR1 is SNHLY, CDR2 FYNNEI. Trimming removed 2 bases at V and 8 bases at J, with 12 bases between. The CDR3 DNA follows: TGTGCCAGCAGTGAACTTCTCAGGGCGGGCTACACCTTC. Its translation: CASSELLRAGYTF. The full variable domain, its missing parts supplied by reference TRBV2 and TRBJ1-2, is EPEVTQTPSHQVTQMGQEVILRCVPISNHLYFYWYRQILGQKVEFLVSFYNNEISEKSEIFDDQFSVERPDGSNFTLKIRSTKLEDSAMYFCASSELLRAGYTFGSGTRLTVV.

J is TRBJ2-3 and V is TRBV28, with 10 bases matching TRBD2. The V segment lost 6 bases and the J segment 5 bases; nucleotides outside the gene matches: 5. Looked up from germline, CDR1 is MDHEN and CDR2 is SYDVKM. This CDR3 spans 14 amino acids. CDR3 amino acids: CASRLAGLVDTQYF. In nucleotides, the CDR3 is TGTGCCAGCAGACTAGCGGGATTGGTAGATACGCAGTATTTT.

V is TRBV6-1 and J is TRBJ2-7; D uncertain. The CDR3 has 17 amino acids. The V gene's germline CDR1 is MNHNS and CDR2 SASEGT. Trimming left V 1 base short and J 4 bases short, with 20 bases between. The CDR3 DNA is TGTGCCAGCAGTGAAGGTTTTGGGCCCAATCACCCTTACGAGCAGTACTTC. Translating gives CASSEGFGPNHPYEQYF.

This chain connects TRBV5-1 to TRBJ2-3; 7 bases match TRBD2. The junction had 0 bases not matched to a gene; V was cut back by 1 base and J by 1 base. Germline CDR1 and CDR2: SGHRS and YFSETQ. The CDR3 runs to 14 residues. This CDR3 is CASSLSGGTDTQYF. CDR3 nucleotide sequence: TGCGCCAGCAGCTTGAGCGGGGGCACAGATACGCAGTATTTT.

The CDR3 DNA is TGTGCCACCCGACAGGGGCTAAACACCGGGGAGCTGTTTTTT. Translation gives CATRQGLNTGELFF. The rearrangement joins TRBV2 to TRBJ2-2, with 8 bases that match TRBD1. The germline V gene has CDR1 SNHLY and CDR2 FYNNEI. The CDR3 extends over 14 amino acids. Trimming removed 10 bases from V and 2 bases from J; junction bases left unmatched: 6.